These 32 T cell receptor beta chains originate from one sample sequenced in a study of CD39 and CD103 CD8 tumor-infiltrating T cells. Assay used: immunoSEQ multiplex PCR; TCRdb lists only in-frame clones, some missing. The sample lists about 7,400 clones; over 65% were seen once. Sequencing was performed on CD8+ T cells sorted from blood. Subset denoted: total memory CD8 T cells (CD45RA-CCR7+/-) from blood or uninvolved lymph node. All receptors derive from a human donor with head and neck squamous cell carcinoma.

CDR3 residues: CASSPGPIQETQYF. The CDR3 bases are TGTGCCAGCAGTCCCGGACCCATCCAAGAGACCCAGTACTTC. The V call is TRBV5-5, the J call TRBJ2-5; no firm D call. The CDR3 contains 14 residues. The ends were cut back, 5 bases at V and 1 base at J, with 12 bases in the middle. Germline V gives CDR1 SGHKS, CDR2 YYEKEE (reference sequence).

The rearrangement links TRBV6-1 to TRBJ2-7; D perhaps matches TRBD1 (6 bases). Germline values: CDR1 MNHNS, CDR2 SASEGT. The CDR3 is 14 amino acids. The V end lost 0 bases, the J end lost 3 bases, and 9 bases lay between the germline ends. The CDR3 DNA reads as TGTGCCAGCAGTGAAGCTTGGGACAACTACGAGCAGTACTTC. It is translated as CASSEAWDNYEQYF.

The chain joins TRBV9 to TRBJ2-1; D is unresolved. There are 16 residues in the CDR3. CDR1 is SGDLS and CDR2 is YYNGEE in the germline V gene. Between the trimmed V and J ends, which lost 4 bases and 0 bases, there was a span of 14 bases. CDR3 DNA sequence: TGTGCCAGCAGCCCAGCATCGGACGGCTCCTACAATGAGCAGTTCTTC. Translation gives CASSPASDGSYNEQFF.

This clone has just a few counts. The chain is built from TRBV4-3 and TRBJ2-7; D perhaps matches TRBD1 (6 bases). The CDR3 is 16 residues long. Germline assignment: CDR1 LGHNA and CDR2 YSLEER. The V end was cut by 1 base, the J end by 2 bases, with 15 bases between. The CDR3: CASSQVGQGSPYEQYF. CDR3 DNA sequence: TGCGCCAGCAGCCAAGTGGGGCAGGGGTCACCCTACGAGCAGTACTTC.

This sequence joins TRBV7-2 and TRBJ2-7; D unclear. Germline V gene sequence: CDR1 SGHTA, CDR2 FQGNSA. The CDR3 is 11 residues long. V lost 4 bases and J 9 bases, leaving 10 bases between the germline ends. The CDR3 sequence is CASSSPLWQYF. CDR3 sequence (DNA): TGTGCCAGCAGCTCCCCGCTATGGCAGTACTTC. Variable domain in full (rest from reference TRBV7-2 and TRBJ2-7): GAGVSQSPSNKVTEKGKDVELRCDPISGHTALYWYRQSLGQGLEFLIYFQGNSAPDKSGLPSDRFSAERTGGSVSTLTIQRTQQEDSAVYLCASSSPLWQYFGPGTRLTVT.

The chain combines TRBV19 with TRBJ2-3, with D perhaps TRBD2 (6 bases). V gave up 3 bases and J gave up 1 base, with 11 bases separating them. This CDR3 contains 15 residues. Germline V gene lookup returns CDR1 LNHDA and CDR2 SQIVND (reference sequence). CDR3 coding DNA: TGTGCCAGTAGTATTTTACCGGGGGGCACAGATACGCAGTATTTT. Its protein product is CASSILPGGTDTQYF.

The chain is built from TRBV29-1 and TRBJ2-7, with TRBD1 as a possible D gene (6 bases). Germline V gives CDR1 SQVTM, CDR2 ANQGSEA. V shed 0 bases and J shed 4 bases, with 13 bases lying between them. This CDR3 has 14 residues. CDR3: CSVEESDRSYEQYF. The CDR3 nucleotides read TGCAGCGTTGAAGAAAGCGACAGGTCTTACGAGCAGTACTTC.

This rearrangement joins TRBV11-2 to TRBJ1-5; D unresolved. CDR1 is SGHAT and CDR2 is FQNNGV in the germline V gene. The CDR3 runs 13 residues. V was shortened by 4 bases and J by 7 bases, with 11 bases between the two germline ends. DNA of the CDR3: TGTGCCAGCAGCTACGATACGGAGCAGCCCCAGCATTTT. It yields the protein CASSYDTEQPQHF. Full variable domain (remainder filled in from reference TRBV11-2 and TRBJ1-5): EAGVAQSPRYKIIEKRQSVAFWCNPISGHATLYWYQQILGQGPKLLIQFQNNGVVDDSQLPKDRFSAERLKGVDSTLKIQPAKLEDSAVYLCASSYDTEQPQHFGDGTRLSIL.

In nucleotides, the CDR3 is TGTGCCCTTCAGGAGTTAGCCTGGAGTGAAAAACTGTTTTTT. Translating gives CALQELAWSEKLFF. The rearrangement links TRBV30 to TRBJ1-4; D unclear. The V gene lost 8 bases and the J gene lost 7 bases, with 20 bases spanning the gap. Germline assignment: CDR1 GTSNPN and CDR2 SVGIG (reference sequence). This CDR3 is 14 amino acids long.

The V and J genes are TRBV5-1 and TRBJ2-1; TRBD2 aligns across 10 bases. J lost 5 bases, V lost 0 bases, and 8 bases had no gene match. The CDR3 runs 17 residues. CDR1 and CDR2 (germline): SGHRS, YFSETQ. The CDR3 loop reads CASSLEGVAGGNNEQFF. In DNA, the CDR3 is TGCGCCAGCAGCTTGGAGGGAGTAGCGGGAGGTAACAATGAGCAGTTCTTC.

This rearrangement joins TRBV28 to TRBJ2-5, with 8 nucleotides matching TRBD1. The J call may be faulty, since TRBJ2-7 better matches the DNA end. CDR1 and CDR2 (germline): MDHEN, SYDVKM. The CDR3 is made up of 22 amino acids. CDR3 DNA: TGTGCCAGCAGGCCCTCAGGGGGCGCTTTTCTTTTCCCTCTTAATGGGATTCACGAGCAGTACTTC. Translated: CASRPSGGAFLFPLNGIHEQYF.

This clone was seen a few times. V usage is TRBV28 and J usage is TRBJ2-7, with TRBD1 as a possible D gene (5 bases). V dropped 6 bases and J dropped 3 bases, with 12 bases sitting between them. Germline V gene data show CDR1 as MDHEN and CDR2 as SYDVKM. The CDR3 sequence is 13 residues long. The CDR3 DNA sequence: TGTGCCAGCAGACCAGGGTTAAGCTACGAGCAGTACTTC. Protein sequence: CASRPGLSYEQYF. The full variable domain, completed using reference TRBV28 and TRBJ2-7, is DVKVTQSSRYLVKRTGEKVFLECVQDMDHENMFWYRQDPGLGLRLIYFSYDVKMKEKGDIPEGYSVSREKKERFSLILESASTNQTSMYLCASRPGLSYEQYFGPGTRLTVT.

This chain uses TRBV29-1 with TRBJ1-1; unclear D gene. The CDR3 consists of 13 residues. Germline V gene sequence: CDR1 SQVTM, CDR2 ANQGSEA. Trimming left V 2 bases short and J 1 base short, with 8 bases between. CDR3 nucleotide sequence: TGCAGCGTTGAACCCGGCGGGAACACTGAAGCTTTCTTT. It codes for CSVEPGGNTEAFF.

CDR3 coding DNA: TGTGCCAGCTCAGCATCAGGGGGCGATCGGTGGGAGACCCAGTACTTC. It codes for CASSASGGDRWETQYF. The chain joins TRBV18 to TRBJ2-5; the match to TRBD1 covers 8 bases. V was pared by 5 bases and J by 5 bases, with 13 bases of the junction left unmatched. The CDR3 covers 16 residues. The V gene's germline CDR1 is KGHSH and CDR2 LQKENI.

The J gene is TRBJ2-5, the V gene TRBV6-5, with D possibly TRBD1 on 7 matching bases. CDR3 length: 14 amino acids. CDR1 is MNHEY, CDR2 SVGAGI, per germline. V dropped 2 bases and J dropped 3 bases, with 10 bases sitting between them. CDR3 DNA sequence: TGTGCCAGCAGTTACGGCGGGACAGAAGAGACCCAGTACTTC. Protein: CASSYGGTEETQYF.

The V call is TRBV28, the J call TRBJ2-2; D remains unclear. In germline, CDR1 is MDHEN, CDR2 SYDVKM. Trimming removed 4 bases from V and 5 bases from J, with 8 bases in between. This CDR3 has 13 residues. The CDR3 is CASSSGKTGELFF. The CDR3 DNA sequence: TGTGCCAGCAGTTCAGGCAAGACCGGGGAGCTGTTTTTT.

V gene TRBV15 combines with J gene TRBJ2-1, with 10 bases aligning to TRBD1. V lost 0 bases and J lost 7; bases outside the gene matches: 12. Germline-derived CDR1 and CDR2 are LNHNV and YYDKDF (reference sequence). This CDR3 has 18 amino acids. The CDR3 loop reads CATSRDRRQGARKNEQFF. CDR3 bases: TGTGCCACCAGCAGAGATCGGCGACAGGGGGCCCGCAAGAATGAGCAGTTCTTC.

The DNA for the CDR3 is TGTGCCAGTAGTATTTCCGGGACAGGGGGCGCCGAGCAGTACTTC. Its translation: CASSISGTGGAEQYF. The V call is TRBV19, the J call TRBJ2-7, with 12 bases fitting TRBD1. Germline values: CDR1 LNHDA, CDR2 SQIVND (reference sequence). The V and J ends lost 3 bases and 6 bases, in that order; junction bases with no gene match: 6. The CDR3 contains 15 residues.

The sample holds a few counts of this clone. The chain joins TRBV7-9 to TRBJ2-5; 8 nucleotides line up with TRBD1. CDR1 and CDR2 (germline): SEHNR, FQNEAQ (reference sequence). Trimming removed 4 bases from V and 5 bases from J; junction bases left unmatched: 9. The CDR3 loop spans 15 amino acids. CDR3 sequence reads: CASSSDTGGRETQYF. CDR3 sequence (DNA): TGTGCCAGCAGCTCTGATACAGGGGGAAGGGAGACCCAGTACTTC.

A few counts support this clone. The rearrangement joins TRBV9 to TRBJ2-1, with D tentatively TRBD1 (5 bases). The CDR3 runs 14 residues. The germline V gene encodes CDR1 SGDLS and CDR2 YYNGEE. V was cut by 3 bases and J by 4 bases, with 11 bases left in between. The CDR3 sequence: CASSEWGAYNEQFF. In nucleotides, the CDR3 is TGTGCCAGCAGCGAGTGGGGCGCATACAATGAGCAGTTCTTC.

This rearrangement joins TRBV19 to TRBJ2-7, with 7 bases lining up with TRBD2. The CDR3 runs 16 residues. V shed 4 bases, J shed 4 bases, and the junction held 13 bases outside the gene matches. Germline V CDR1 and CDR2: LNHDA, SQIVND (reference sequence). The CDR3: CASSTRDYQTPYEQYF. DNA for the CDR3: TGTGCCAGTAGTACCCGGGACTACCAGACACCGTACGAGCAGTACTTC.

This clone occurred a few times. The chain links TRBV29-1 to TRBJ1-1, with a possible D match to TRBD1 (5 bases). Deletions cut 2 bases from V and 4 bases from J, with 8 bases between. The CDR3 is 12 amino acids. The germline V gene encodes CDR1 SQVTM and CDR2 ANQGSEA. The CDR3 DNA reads TGCAGCGTTGAAAGAGGGACCACTGAAGCTTTCTTT. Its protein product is CSVERGTTEAFF.

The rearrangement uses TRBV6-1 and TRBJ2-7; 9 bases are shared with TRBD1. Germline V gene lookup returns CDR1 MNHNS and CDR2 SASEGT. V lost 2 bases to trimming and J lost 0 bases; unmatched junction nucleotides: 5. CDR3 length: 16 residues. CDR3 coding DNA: TGTGCCAGCAGTGAATGGGCGGGACAGGGCTCCTACGAGCAGTACTTC. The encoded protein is CASSEWAGQGSYEQYF.

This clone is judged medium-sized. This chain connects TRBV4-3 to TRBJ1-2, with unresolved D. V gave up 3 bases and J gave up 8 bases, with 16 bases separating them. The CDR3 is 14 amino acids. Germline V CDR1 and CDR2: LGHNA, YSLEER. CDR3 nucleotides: TGCGCCAGCAGCCAGAGTCGAAGTATTGGCGGCTACACCTTC. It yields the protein CASSQSRSIGGYTF.

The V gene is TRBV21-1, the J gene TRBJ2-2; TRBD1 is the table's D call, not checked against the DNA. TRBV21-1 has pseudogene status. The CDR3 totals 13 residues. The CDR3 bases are TGTGCCAGCAGCCATAGGGGTACCGGGGAGCTGTTTTTT. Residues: CASSHRGTGELFF.

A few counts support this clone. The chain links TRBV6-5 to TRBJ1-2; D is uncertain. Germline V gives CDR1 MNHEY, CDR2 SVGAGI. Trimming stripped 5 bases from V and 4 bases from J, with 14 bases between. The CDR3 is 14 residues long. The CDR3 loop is CASSPASPIYGYTF. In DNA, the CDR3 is TGTGCCAGCAGTCCGGCCAGTCCGATCTATGGCTACACCTTC.

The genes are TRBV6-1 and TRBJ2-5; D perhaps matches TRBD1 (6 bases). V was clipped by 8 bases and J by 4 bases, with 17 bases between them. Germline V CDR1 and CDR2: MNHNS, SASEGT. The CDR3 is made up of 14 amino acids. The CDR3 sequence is CASQAGTPPETQYF. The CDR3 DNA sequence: TGTGCCAGCCAAGCCGGGACACCCCCAGAGACCCAGTACTTC.

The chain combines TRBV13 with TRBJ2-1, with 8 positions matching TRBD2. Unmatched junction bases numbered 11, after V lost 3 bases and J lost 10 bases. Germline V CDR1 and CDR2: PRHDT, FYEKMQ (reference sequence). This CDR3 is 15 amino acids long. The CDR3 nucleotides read TGTGCCAGCAGCTTCCCGGGACTAGGAACGGAAGAGCAGTTCTTC. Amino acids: CASSFPGLGTEEQFF. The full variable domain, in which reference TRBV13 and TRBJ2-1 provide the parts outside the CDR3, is AAGVIQSPRHLIKEKRETATLKCYPIPRHDTVYWYQQGPGQDPQFLISFYEKMQSDKGSIPDRFSAQQFSDYHSELNMSSLELGDSALYFCASSFPGLGTEEQFFGPGTRLTVL.

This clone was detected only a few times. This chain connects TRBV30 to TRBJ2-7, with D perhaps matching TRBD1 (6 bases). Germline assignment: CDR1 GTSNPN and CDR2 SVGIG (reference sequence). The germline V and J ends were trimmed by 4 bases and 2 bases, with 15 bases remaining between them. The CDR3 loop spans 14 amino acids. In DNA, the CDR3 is TGTGCCTGGAACGACAGGCAACGCACCTACGAGCAGTACTTC. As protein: CAWNDRQRTYEQYF.

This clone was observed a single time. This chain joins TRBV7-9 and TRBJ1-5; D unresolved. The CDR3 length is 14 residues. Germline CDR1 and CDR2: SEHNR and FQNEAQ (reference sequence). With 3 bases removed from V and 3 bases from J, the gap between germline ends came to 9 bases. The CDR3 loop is CASSLPGYNQPQHF. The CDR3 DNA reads TGTGCCAGCAGCTTGCCCGGGTACAATCAGCCCCAGCATTTT.

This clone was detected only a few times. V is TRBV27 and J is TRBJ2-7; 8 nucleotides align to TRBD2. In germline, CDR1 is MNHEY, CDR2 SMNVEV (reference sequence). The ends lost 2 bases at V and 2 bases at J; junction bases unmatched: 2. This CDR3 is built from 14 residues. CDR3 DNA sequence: TGTGCCAGCAGTTTAATAGCGGGGCCCTACGAGCAGTACTTC. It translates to CASSLIAGPYEQYF.

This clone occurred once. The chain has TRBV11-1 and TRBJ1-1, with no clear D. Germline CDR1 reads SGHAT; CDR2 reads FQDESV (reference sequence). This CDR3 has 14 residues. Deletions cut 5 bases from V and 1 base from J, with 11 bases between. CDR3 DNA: TGTGCCAGCAGCCTATCCAGCTCGAACACTGAAGCTTTCTTT. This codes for CASSLSSSNTEAFF. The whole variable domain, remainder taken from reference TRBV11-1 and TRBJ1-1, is EAEVAQSPRYKITEKSQAVAFWCDPISGHATLYWYRQILGQGPELLVQFQDESVVDDSQLPKDRFSAERLKGVDSTLKIQPAELGDSAMYLCASSLSSSNTEAFFGQGTRLTVV.